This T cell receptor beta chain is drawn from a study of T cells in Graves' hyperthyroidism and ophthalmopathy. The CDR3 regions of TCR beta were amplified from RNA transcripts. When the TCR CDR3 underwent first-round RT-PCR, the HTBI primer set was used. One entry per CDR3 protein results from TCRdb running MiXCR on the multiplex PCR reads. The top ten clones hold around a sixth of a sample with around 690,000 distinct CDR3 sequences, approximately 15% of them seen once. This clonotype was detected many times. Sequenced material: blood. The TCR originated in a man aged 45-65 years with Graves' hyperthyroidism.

The CDR3 sequence is CAISGTGGASAFF. CDR3 DNA: TGTGCCATCAGTGGGACAGGGGGCGCGTCGGCTTTCTTT. This chain uses TRBV10-3 with TRBJ1-1; 11 bases align to TRBD1. After removal of 4 bases from V and 11 bases from J, the junction contained 6 bases not matched to a gene. The CDR3 has 13 residues. Germline CDR1 is ENHRY and CDR2 is SYGVKD.